The source of this T cell receptor (beta chain) is a study of T cell changes during pregnancy in multiple sclerosis. Trimming shortened V by 4 bases and J by 2 bases, and 9 bases separated the two germline ends. Germline lookup yields CDR1 SGHDT and CDR2 YYEEEE. This CDR3 spans 13 amino acids. The repertoire was sequenced with immunoSEQ multiplex PCR; TCRdb's copy has only in-frame clones and lacks some. The table has about 40,000 clones, around 94% seen once. Sequencing was performed on peripheral blood, taken in the third trimester of pregnancy. This receptor was identified in a female donor with multiple sclerosis, enrolled in a pregnancy study. The rearrangement uses TRBV5-6 and TRBJ2-5; D is possibly TRBD1 (6 bases). The CDR3 protein is CASSRGQQETQYF. The CDR3 coding sequence is TGTGCCAGCAGCCGAGGACAGCAAGAGACCCAGTACTTC. The full variable domain, with the rest looked up from reference TRBV5-6 and TRBJ2-5, is DAGVTQSPTHLIKTRGQQVTLRCSPKSGHDTVSWYQQALGQGPQFIFQYYEEEERQRGNFPDRFSGHQFPNYSSELNVNALLLGDSALYLCASSRGQQETQYFGPGTRLLVL.